These 28 T cell receptor beta chains originate from one sample sequenced in a study of T-cell reconstitution after alpha-beta-depleted transplantation in children. Molecular barcoding with unique molecular identifiers was used for the TCRbeta library. TCRdb analysed the PCR reads with MiXCR anew, one entry per CDR3 protein. The sample has tens of thousands of distinct CDR3 sequences; roughly 16% are singletons. The sequences come from PBMCs, mostly from graft donor cells, collected 180 days after TCRalphabeta/CD19-depleted stem cell transplant. The receptors come from a male patient aged 2-15 years who had a stem cell transplant for acute lymphoblastic leukemia, so the T cells may come from the graft donor.

The genes are TRBV2 and TRBJ2-7; TRBD1 aligns across 9 bases. This CDR3 region has 12 residues. After removal of 8 bases from V and 3 bases from J, the junction contained 2 bases not matched to a gene. The germline V gene encodes CDR1 SNHLY and CDR2 FYNNEI. The CDR3 reads CASPGQGYEQYF. The CDR3, as DNA: TGTGCCAGCCCGGGACAGGGCTACGAGCAGTACTTC.

This clonotype has more than one count but fewer than ten. The J gene is TRBJ2-2, the V gene TRBV9, with TRBD1 matching 9 bases. This CDR3 contains 14 residues. Germline lookup yields CDR1 SGDLS and CDR2 YYNGEE. V dropped 3 bases and J dropped 4; count of bases not matched to a gene: 1. The CDR3 sequence: CASSAGQGTGELFF. The CDR3 region has the DNA TGTGCCAGCAGCGCGGGACAGGGCACCGGGGAGCTGTTTTTT.

This chain uses TRBV3-1 with TRBJ2-5; D unresolved. The CDR3 covers 13 residues. The V end was cut by 3 bases, the J end by 4 bases, with 9 bases between. Germline V gene data show CDR1 as LGHDT and CDR2 as YNNKEL (reference sequence). CDR3 sequence: CASSHLRLETQYF. The CDR3 DNA is TGTGCCAGCAGCCATCTCCGGTTAGAGACCCAGTACTTC.

The chain uses TRBV5-5 and TRBJ2-3, with D possibly being TRBD1 or TRBD2 (6 bases each). Germline-derived CDR1 and CDR2 are SGHKS and YYEKEE (reference sequence). Trimming took 3 bases from V and 7 from J, leaving 18 bases between them. This CDR3 region has 15 residues. This CDR3 reads CASSWGDGGRNTQYF. As DNA, the CDR3 is TGTGCCAGCAGCTGGGGGGACGGGGGCAGAAATACGCAGTATTTT.

The sample holds a few counts of this clonotype. The chain carries TRBV12-3 or TRBV12-4 and TRBJ2-3; 10 positions agree with TRBD2. Germline trimming cut 5 bases from V and 2 bases from J; bases unmatched to any gene: 4. The CDR3 is 15 amino acids. The CDR3 coding sequence is TGTGCCAGCAGTGGACTAGCGGAGCCCACAGATACGCAGTATTTT. This translates into CASSGLAEPTDTQYF.

The CDR3 region is CASSLSYNEQFF. In DNA, the CDR3 is TGTGCCAGCAGCTTGAGCTACAATGAGCAGTTCTTC. V usage is TRBV5-6 and J usage is TRBJ2-1; D gene ambiguous. V shed 1 base and J shed 3 bases, with 2 bases lying between them. Germline V CDR1 and CDR2: SGHDT, YYEEEE. The CDR3 extends over 12 amino acids.

CDR3 sequence (DNA): TGTGCCAGCAGCTTGGCGGTGTCAGAAGATACGCAGTATTTT. Protein product: CASSLAVSEDTQYF. The gene calls are TRBV5-8 and TRBJ2-3; D remains ambiguous. CDR3 length: 14 amino acids. V dropped 0 bases and J dropped 5 bases, with 10 bases sitting between them. Germline values: CDR1 SGHTS, CDR2 YDEGEE.

This clonotype was picked up a small number of times. The chain employs TRBV2 and TRBJ2-6; D remains unclear. The CDR3 runs 15 residues. From germline, CDR1 is SNHLY and CDR2 FYNNEI. Trimming pared 7 bases from V and 1 base from J, leaving 11 bases between. Written as DNA, the CDR3 is TGTGCCAGCACTAGAGGCCCATCTGGGGCCAACGTCCTGACTTTC. Residues: CASTRGPSGANVLTF.

The chain uses TRBV7-2 and TRBJ1-5; D possibly corresponds to TRBD1 (5 bases). This CDR3 contains 17 residues. The V end was cut by 4 bases, the J end by 1 base, with 17 bases between. CDR1 and CDR2 (germline): SGHTA, FQGNSA. The CDR3 DNA is TGTGCCAGCAGCTCCTCAGGGAACGGTCCGAGCAATCAGCCCCAGCATTTT. Amino acid sequence: CASSSSGNGPSNQPQHF.

V and J are TRBV29-1 and TRBJ1-1, with 7 bases lining up with TRBD1. V lost 4 bases to trimming and J lost 4 bases; unmatched junction nucleotides: 6. Per germline, CDR1 SQVTM and CDR2 ANQGSEA. The CDR3 extends over 13 amino acids. The CDR3 DNA sequence: TGCAGCGTTGGGTGGGACAGTAGCACTGAAGCTTTCTTT. This translates into CSVGWDSSTEAFF. The full variable domain, rest sourced from reference TRBV29-1 and TRBJ1-1, is SAVISQKPSRDICQRGTSLTIQCQVDSQVTMMFWYRQQPGQSLTLIATANQGSEATYESGFVIDKFPISRPNLTFSTLTVSNMSPEDSSIYLCSVGWDSSTEAFFGQGTRLTVV.

This sequence joins TRBV7-9 and TRBJ1-1; D remains unclear. The CDR3 loop spans 12 amino acids. Germline CDR1 is SEHNR and CDR2 is FQNEAQ (reference sequence). Trimming took 4 bases from V and 8 from J, leaving 11 bases between them. The DNA for the CDR3 is TGTGCCAGCAGCTCCATGGGTGCCGAAGCTTTCTTT. Translated, it gives CASSSMGAEAFF.

This clonotype was counted a few times. The V gene is TRBV15, the J gene TRBJ2-7; D gene unclear. CDR3 length equals 14 residues. V was shortened by 1 base and J by 2 bases, with 9 bases between the two germline ends. Germline CDR1 reads LNHNV; CDR2 reads YYDKDF (reference sequence). CDR3 residues: CATSRAESAYEQYF. CDR3 bases: TGTGCCACCAGCAGAGCAGAGTCAGCCTACGAGCAGTACTTC.

This clonotype showed up many times. The CDR3 reads CSVNDGLYGYTF. The CDR3 DNA reads as TGCAGCGTTAACGACGGACTATATGGCTACACCTTC. This chain joins TRBV29-1 and TRBJ1-2, with no clear D. The CDR3 consists of 12 residues. The V end was cut by 5 bases, the J end by 5 bases, with 12 bases between. CDR1 and CDR2 from the germline V gene are SQVTM and ANQGSEA.

The genes are TRBV20-1 and TRBJ2-5; a weak D match, TRBD1 (5 bases). The CDR3 spans 11 residues. In germline, CDR1 is DFQATT, CDR2 SNEGSKA (reference sequence). V was pared by 6 bases and J by 3 bases, with 8 bases between. CDR3 in DNA: TGCAGTGCAATCAGGGAAGAGACCCAGTACTTC. Translation gives CSAIREETQYF.

This clonotype was recorded a few times. The chain uses TRBV11-2 and TRBJ2-5; D is perhaps TRBD1 (5 bases). The CDR3 loop spans 15 amino acids. The ends were cut back, 5 bases at V and 1 base at J, with 14 bases in the middle. Germline V gene lookup returns CDR1 SGHAT and CDR2 FQNNGV. The CDR3 coding sequence is TGTGCCAGCAGCCTAGGACACAAACTCCAAGAGACCCAGTACTTC. This codes for CASSLGHKLQETQYF.

The genes are TRBV5-1 and TRBJ1-6, with a possible D match to TRBD1 (5 bases). The length of the CDR3 is 15 residues. The V and J ends lost 4 bases and 6 bases respectively, with 14 bases between them. Germline V gene data show CDR1 as SGHRS and CDR2 as YFSETQ. CDR3 protein: CASSPGELINSPLHF. The CDR3 nucleotides are TGCGCCAGCAGCCCGGGGGAACTGATTAATTCACCCCTCCACTTT.

This clonotype has a handful of counts. The chain joins TRBV2 to TRBJ2-5, with 7 bases lining up with TRBD1. Germline lookup yields CDR1 SNHLY and CDR2 FYNNEI. V dropped 7 bases and J dropped 4; count of bases not matched to a gene: 15. This CDR3 has 16 residues. The DNA for the CDR3 is TGTGCCAGCACTAATTCCATGACAGGGTGGGGAGAGACCCAGTACTTC. It codes for CASTNSMTGWGETQYF.

Only a few counts were recorded for this clonotype. J is TRBJ2-2 and V is TRBV5-1, with D unresolved. Germline V gene sequence: CDR1 SGHRS, CDR2 YFSETQ. CDR3 length: 16 amino acids. The V gene lost 0 bases and the J gene lost 1 base, with 10 bases spanning the gap. CDR3 nucleotide sequence: TGCGCCAGCAGCTTGGGGCAGTTGAAGAACACCGGGGAGCTGTTTTTT. It encodes CASSLGQLKNTGELFF.

This chain joins TRBV12-3 or TRBV12-4 and TRBJ2-1, with D perhaps TRBD2 (6 bases). With 3 bases removed from V and 8 bases from J, the gap between germline ends came to 17 bases. The CDR3 loop spans 15 amino acids. This chain's CDR3 is CASSFLPEGGDEQFF. In DNA, the CDR3 is TGTGCCAGCAGTTTCCTCCCTGAAGGAGGGGATGAGCAGTTCTTC.

In its sample, this clonotype was seen a few times. This chain links TRBV7-3 with TRBJ1-1; the D is unclear. Germline values: CDR1 SGHTA, CDR2 FQGTGA. Trimming cost V 4 bases and J 1 base, with 16 bases left between them. This CDR3 comprises 16 residues. The CDR3 region has the DNA TGTGCCAGCAGCTCCGGGCCCGGGCTAGAGAACACTGAAGCTTTCTTT. Its protein product is CASSSGPGLENTEAFF. Drawing the rest from reference TRBV7-3 and TRBJ1-1, the complete variable domain is GAGVSQTPSNKVTEKGKYVELRCDPISGHTALYWYRQSLGQGPEFLIYFQGTGAADDSGLPNDRFFAVRPEGSVSTLKIQRTERGDSAVYLCASSSGPGLENTEAFFGQGTRLTVV.

The rearrangement uses TRBV27 and TRBJ2-7, with D unclear. Germline values: CDR1 MNHEY, CDR2 SMNVEV (reference sequence). Trimming cost V 5 bases and J 5 bases, with 7 bases left between them. The CDR3 loop spans 11 amino acids. CDR3: CASSAGNEQYF. CDR3 in DNA: TGTGCCAGCAGTGCTGGGAACGAGCAGTACTTC.

The V and J genes are TRBV20-1 and TRBJ2-1, with unresolved D. The CDR3 runs to 12 residues. With 4 bases removed from V and 0 bases from J, the gap between germline ends came to 4 bases. Germline loops: CDR1 DFQATT, CDR2 SNEGSKA (reference sequence). The CDR3 bases are TGCAGTGCTATCAGCTCCTACAATGAGCAGTTCTTC. This codes for CSAISSYNEQFF.

The gene calls are TRBV10-3 and TRBJ1-5; D is unclear. The germline V gene encodes CDR1 ENHRY and CDR2 SYGVKD. This CDR3 spans 12 amino acids. Trimming removed 0 bases at V and 7 bases at J, with 4 bases between. CDR3 sequence: CAISESGQPQHF. The CDR3 DNA is TGTGCCATCAGTGAGTCGGGGCAGCCCCAGCATTTT.

V gene TRBV10-3 combines with J gene TRBJ1-3; D possibly corresponds to TRBD1 (5 bases). The germline V and J ends were trimmed by 6 bases and 0 bases, with 18 bases remaining between them. CDR3 length: 17 residues. Germline CDR1 is ENHRY and CDR2 is SYGVKD. DNA for the CDR3: TGTGCCATCAGCCCCATGGAGGGGACCTACTCTGGAAACACCATATATTTT. This codes for CAISPMEGTYSGNTIYF.

The V and J genes are TRBV5-4 and TRBJ1-1; D gene unclear. V was pared by 1 base and J by 1 base, with 8 bases between. The length of the CDR3 is 14 residues. In germline, CDR1 is SGHNT, CDR2 YYREEE (reference sequence). Here the CDR3 reads CASSLTPGNTEAFF. The CDR3 DNA reads TGTGCCAGCAGCTTGACCCCAGGGAACACTGAAGCTTTCTTT.

The table lists this clonotype with a few counts. The V call is TRBV18, the J call TRBJ2-7; perhaps TRBD1 as D (5 bases). The CDR3 totals 13 residues. Between the trimmed V and J ends, which lost 10 bases and 0 bases, there was a span of 13 bases. CDR1 and CDR2 from the germline V gene are KGHSH and LQKENI. The CDR3 nucleotides are TGTGCCACGATGGACACTGACTCCTACGAGCAGTACTTC. Protein sequence: CATMDTDSYEQYF.

This clonotype was detected only a few times. The rearrangement joins TRBV6-5 to TRBJ2-5; D is uncertain. This CDR3 spans 12 amino acids. Trimming took off 4 bases at V and 4 bases at J, with 7 bases between the two ends. CDR1 is MNHEY, CDR2 SVGAGI, per germline. The CDR3 loop reads CASSFSRETQYF. The CDR3 nucleotides are TGTGCCAGCAGTTTTTCCAGAGAGACCCAGTACTTC.

The chain combines TRBV20-1 with TRBJ2-7; 9 nucleotides align to TRBD1. The germline V gene encodes CDR1 DFQATT and CDR2 SNEGSKA (reference sequence). V was pared by 2 bases and J by 4 bases, with 9 bases of the junction left unmatched. The CDR3 is made up of 15 amino acids. This CDR3 is CSARFPGQGLYEQYF. The CDR3 coding sequence is TGCAGTGCTAGATTTCCGGGACAGGGTCTTTACGAGCAGTACTTC.